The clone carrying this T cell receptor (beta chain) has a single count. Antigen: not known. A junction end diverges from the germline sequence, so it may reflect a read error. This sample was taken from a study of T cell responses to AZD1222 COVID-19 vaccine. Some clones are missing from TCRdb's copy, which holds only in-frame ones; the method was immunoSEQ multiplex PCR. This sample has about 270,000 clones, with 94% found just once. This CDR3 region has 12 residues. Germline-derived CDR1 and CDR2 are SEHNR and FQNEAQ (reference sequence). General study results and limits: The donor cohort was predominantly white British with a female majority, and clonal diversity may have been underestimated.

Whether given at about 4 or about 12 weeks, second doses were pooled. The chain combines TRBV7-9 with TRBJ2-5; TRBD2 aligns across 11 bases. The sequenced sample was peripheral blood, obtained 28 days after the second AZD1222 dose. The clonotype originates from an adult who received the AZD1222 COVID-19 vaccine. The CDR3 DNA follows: TGTGCCAGCAGTTCTACTAGCGGGGGACCTCACTTC. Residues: CASSSTSGGPHF.